These T cell receptor beta chains were read from a single sample in a study of blood T cells in healthy people across ages. TCRdb fed the 5' RACE reads into MiXCR, producing one record per CDR3 protein. The sample has around 1.5 million distinct CDR3 sequences, 42% seen once. The sequenced sample was blood. These receptors were taken from a woman aged 18-29 years in good health. CDR3s include the opening cysteine and the closing phenylalanine or tryptophan. D genes are given only for firm matches. Clone size appears in some rows only: once, few, many, or a class for an expanded clone.

>TRBV6-5|few|TRBJ1-2|13|TRBD1
CASRAGGVHGYTF
TGTGCCAGTCGGGCAGGGGGGGTTCATGGCTACACCTTC
>TRBV20-1|few|TRBJ1-2|12|.
CSASARVYGYTF
TGCAGTGCTAGTGCGCGCGTTTATGGCTACACCTTC
>TRBV6-1|.|TRBJ1-5|14|.
CASSEVGGSQPQHF
TGTGCCAGCAGTGAAGTGGGGGGAAGTCAGCCCCAGCATTTT
>TRBV12-3/TRBV12-4|.|TRBJ1-2|14|.
CASTLQGTLYGYTF
TGTGCCAGCACCCTACAGGGAACCCTCTATGGCTACACCTTC
>TRBV6-5|.|TRBJ2-1|17|TRBD2
CASSYRTSGYDNNEQFF
TGTGCCAGCAGTTACCGGACTAGCGGGTACGACAACAATGAGCAGTTCTTC
>TRBV28|few|TRBJ2-2|12|.
CASRGLSGELFF
TGTGCCAGCAGGGGCTTATCCGGGGAGCTGTTTTTT
>TRBV3-1|.|TRBJ2-1|14|TRBD2
CASSLAGGIYEQFF
TGTGCCAGCAGCCTAGCGGGAGGAATCTATGAGCAGTTCTTC
>TRBV12-5|few|TRBJ2-1|17|.
CASGLVQGIPPYNEQFF
TGTGCTAGTGGTTTGGTACAAGGTATCCCTCCCTACAATGAGCAGTTCTTC
>TRBV2|.|TRBJ1-1|11|.
CASSEGGRAFF
TGTGCCAGCAGTGAGGGCGGGAGGGCTTTCTTT
>TRBV10-3|.|TRBJ2-7|16|.
CAISESGGMSLGEQYF
TGTGCCATCAGTGAGTCGGGCGGGATGTCCCTAGGCGAGCAGTACTTC
>TRBV20-1|.|TRBJ1-1|14|.
CSAVITGRDTEAFF
TGCAGTGCCGTTATAACCGGACGGGACACTGAAGCTTTCTTT
>TRBV9|few|TRBJ1-5|15|TRBD1
CASSVGSAGGQPQHF
TGTGCCAGCAGCGTAGGGTCGGCAGGGGGGCAGCCCCAGCATTTT
>TRBV5-1|few|TRBJ2-3|13|.
CASKEGSADTQYF
TGCGCCAGCAAGGAGGGGAGTGCAGATACGCAGTATTTT
>TRBV28|.|TRBJ1-5|15|.
CASSLWAQSNQPQHF
TGTGCCAGCAGTTTATGGGCCCAAAGCAATCAGCCCCAGCATTTT
>TRBV12-3/TRBV12-4|few|TRBJ1-4|16|.
CASRLSLRGINEKLFF
TGTGCCAGCAGACTATCGCTCAGGGGAATCAATGAAAAACTGTTTTTT
>TRBV6-5|.|TRBJ2-3|15|TRBD2
CASGRAGTRTDTQYF
TGTGCCAGCGGGAGGGCCGGGACCCGCACAGATACGCAGTATTTT
>TRBV10-3|many|TRBJ2-7|14|.
CAISELGAVSEQYF
TGTGCCATCAGTGAGTTGGGGGCGGTAAGCGAGCAGTACTTC
>TRBV3-1|.|TRBJ2-7|16|.
CASSQVVPGRTYEQYF
TGTGCCAGCAGCCAAGTTGTCCCGGGACGTACCTACGAGCAGTACTTC
>TRBV5-1|.|TRBJ2-1|12|.
CASSSRLNEQFF
TGCGCCAGCAGCTCACGACTGAATGAGCAGTTCTTC
>TRBV20-1|few|TRBJ2-5|15|TRBD1
CSAPQSGQGQETQYF
TGCAGTGCCCCGCAATCGGGACAGGGGCAAGAGACCCAGTACTTC
>TRBV2|.|TRBJ2-2|15|TRBD2
CASSRAGDPTGELFF
TGTGCCAGCTCCCGGGCGGGGGACCCCACCGGGGAGCTGTTTTTT
>TRBV20-1|few|TRBJ2-6|12|.
CSAIPGANVLTF
TGCAGTGCTATTCCCGGGGCCAACGTCCTGACTTTC
>TRBV12-3/TRBV12-4|.|TRBJ1-2|12|.
CASSLVQRGYTF
TGTGCCAGCAGTTTAGTTCAGCGAGGCTACACCTTC
>TRBV5-1|.|TRBJ2-7|16|TRBD2
CASKVAGGQSSYEQYF
TGCGCCAGCAAAGTAGCGGGAGGGCAAAGCTCCTACGAGCAGTACTTC
>TRBV14|.|TRBJ1-1|11|.
CASSQINEAFF
TGTGCCAGCAGCCAAATCAATGAAGCTTTCTTT
>TRBV28|.|TRBJ1-5|16|TRBD1
CASSDTGGDSNQPQHF
TGTGCCAGCAGTGATACAGGGGGGGATAGCAATCAGCCCCAGCATTTT
>TRBV9|.|TRBJ2-3|16|TRBD1
CASTSPGTGLTDTQYF
TGTGCCAGCACCAGTCCCGGGACAGGCCTGACAGATACGCAGTATTTT
>TRBV6-5|.|TRBJ2-3|15|TRBD2
CATSRSGGRTDMQYF
TGTGCCACCTCCAGGTCGGGGGGGCGGACAGATATGCAGTATTTT
>TRBV11-2|.|TRBJ2-1|13|.
CAIGKGIYNEQFF
TGTGCCATCGGGAAAGGTATCTACAATGAGCAGTTCTTC
>TRBV7-8|.|TRBJ2-1|14|TRBD1
CASSSGQGALEQFF
TGTGCCAGCAGTTCCGGACAGGGGGCTCTTGAGCAGTTCTTC
>TRBV9|.|TRBJ1-2|16|TRBD1
CASSAQNRGDHYGYTF
TGTGCCAGCAGCGCTCAAAACAGGGGTGATCACTATGGCTACACCTTC
>TRBV6-5|.|TRBJ2-7|15|.
CASSYRGHISYEQYF
TGTGCCAGCAGTTACAGGGGACACATCTCCTACGAGCAGTACTTC
>TRBV6-5|few|TRBJ2-5|12|.
CASSYSPGFEYF
TGTGCCAGCAGTTACTCCCCGGGATTCGAGTACTTC
>TRBV6-5|.|TRBJ1-4|16|TRBD1
CASSSQNRGTNEKLFF
TGTGCCAGCAGTTCCCAAAACAGGGGAACTAATGAAAAACTGTTTTTT
>TRBV29-1|few|TRBJ2-7|15|.
CSVGGASGPYNEQYF
TGCAGCGTTGGGGGGGCTAGCGGCCCCTACAATGAGCAGTACTTC
>TRBV6-1|.|TRBJ2-7|16|.
CASSVAGASNNYEQYF
TGTGCCAGCAGTGTGGCCGGGGCCTCTAATAACTACGAGCAGTACTTC
>TRBV19|.|TRBJ2-2|14|TRBD2
CASSIAGGTGELFF
TGTGCCAGTAGTATAGCGGGGGGGACCGGGGAGCTGTTTTTT
>TRBV2|.|TRBJ1-3|14|TRBD1
CASNQGGPGNTIYF
TGTGCCAGCAATCAGGGGGGACCTGGAAACACCATATATTTT
>TRBV29-1|few|TRBJ2-1|13|TRBD2
CSLELAGAGEQFF
TGCAGCCTGGAGCTAGCGGGGGCCGGTGAGCAGTTCTTC